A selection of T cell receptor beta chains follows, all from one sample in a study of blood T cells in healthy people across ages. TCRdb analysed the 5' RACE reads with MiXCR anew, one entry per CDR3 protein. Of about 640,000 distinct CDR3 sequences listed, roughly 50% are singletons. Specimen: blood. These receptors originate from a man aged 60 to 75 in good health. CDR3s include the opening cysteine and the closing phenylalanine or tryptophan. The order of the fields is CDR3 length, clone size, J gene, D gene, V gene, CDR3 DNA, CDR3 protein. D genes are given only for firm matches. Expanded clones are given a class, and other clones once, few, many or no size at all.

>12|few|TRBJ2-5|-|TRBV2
TGTGCCAGCAGTGATACAGGGCAGACCCAGTACTTC
CASSDTGQTQYF
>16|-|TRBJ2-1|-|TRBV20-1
TGCAGTGCTGGGGACTGGTGGGGGAGCTCCTACAATGAGCAGTTCTTC
CSAGDWWGSSYNEQFF
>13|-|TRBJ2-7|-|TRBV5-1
TGCGCCAGCAGCTTGTGGACAGACTACGAGCAGTACTTC
CASSLWTDYEQYF
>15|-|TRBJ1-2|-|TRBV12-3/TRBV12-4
TGTGCCAGCAGCCTGCACGAGGTTTCCAACTATGGCTACACCTTC
CASSLHEVSNYGYTF
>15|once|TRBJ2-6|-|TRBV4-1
TGCGTCAGCAGCCGGGACCACTCTGGGGCCAACGTCCTGACTTTC
CVSSRDHSGANVLTF
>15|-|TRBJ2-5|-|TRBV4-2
TGTGCCAGCAGCCAAGGGGAAGGGGCAGGGGAGACCCAGTACTTC
CASSQGEGAGETQYF
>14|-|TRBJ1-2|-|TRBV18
TGTGCCAGCTCACCTCTTATGCAGGGATATGGCTACACCTTC
CASSPLMQGYGYTF
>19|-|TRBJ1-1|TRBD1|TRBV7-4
TGTGCCAGCAGCTTTAGGGGGCCGGGACAGCGGCTTGGGAACACTGAAGCTTTCTTT
CASSFRGPGQRLGNTEAFF
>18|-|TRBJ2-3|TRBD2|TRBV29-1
TGCAGCGTTGGCGGTGGAGACGGGACTAGCGGTCGCACAGATACGCAGTATTTT
CSVGGGDGTSGRTDTQYF
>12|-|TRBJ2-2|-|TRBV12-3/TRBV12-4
TGTGCCAGCAGTTTACGGTCTGGGGAGCTGTTTTTT
CASSLRSGELFF
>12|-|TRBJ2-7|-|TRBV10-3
TGTGCCATCAGTGTTGGGGGCTACGAGCAGTACTTC
CAISVGGYEQYF
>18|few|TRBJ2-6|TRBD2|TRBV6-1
TGTGCCAGCAGCCGGACTAGCGGGGGACCCTCTGGGGCCAACGTCCTGACTTTC
CASSRTSGGPSGANVLTF
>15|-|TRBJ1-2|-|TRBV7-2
TGTGCCAGCAGCTCGAAGACAGGAAGCCCTAATGGCTACACCTTC
CASSSKTGSPNGYTF
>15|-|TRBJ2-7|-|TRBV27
TGTGCCAGCAGTTTGCCGGGGCCTACTACATACGAGCAGTACTTC
CASSLPGPTTYEQYF
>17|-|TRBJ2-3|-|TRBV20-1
TGCAGTGCTAGACTCCGAGGGCAGGCTGCCGACGGAGATACGCAGTATTTT
CSARLRGQAADGDTQYF
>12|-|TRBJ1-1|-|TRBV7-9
TGTGCCAGCAGCCCGCCTAACGCTGAAGCTTTCTTT
CASSPPNAEAFF
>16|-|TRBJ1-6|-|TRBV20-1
TGCAGTGCCTGGCTCGGGTCCCCCTCCTATAATTCACCCCTCCACTTT
CSAWLGSPSYNSPLHF
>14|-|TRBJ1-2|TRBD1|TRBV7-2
TGTGCCAGCAGGCGCAGGGGGACGTACTATGGCTACACCTTC
CASRRRGTYYGYTF
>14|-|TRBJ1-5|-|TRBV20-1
TGCAGTGTCGAGCAGTATTATAGCAATCAGCCCCAGCATTTT
CSVEQYYSNQPQHF
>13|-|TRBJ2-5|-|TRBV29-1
TGCAGCGTTGAACTAGTCCGGAGGGAGACCCAGTACTTC
CSVELVRRETQYF